These 12 T cell receptor beta chains share one sample of origin, sequenced in a study of Ad26.COV2.S vaccination and SARS-CoV-2 variants. The treatment denotes: around 19 received Ad26.COV2.S at low or high dose, single or two shots; about five received placebo; per-sample allocation not given. At day 63 after the first vaccine or placebo injection, samples were drawn. Method: immunoSEQ multiplex PCR; TCRdb's copy keeps in-frame clones and lacks some. Of about 350,000 clones in the sample, approximately 90% were seen once. Here the sequenced sample was peripheral blood, taken in a trial of Ad26.COV2.S vaccine versus placebo. Every receptor here comes from a person aged 18-65 years who received the Ad26.COV2.S COVID-19 vaccine or a placebo.

The chain links TRBV5-1 to TRBJ1-5; the D gene is possibly TRBD1 (5 bases). In germline, CDR1 is SGHRS, CDR2 YFSETQ. Trimming took off 3 bases at V and 9 bases at J, with 16 bases between the two ends. There are 14 residues in the CDR3. The CDR3 region is CASSSEGLVGPQHF. In nucleotides, the CDR3 is TGCGCCAGCAGCTCAGAGGGACTAGTAGGGCCCCAGCATTTT.

The V and J genes are TRBV18 and TRBJ2-1; 7 bases agree with TRBD1. The CDR3 extends over 15 amino acids. V lost 3 bases and J lost 7; bases outside the gene matches: 9. Germline CDR1 and CDR2: KGHSH and LQKENI. The DNA of the CDR3 is TGTGCCAGCTCACCTCGGCAGGGGGAGTGGAATGAGCAGTTCTTC. Its protein is CASSPRQGEWNEQFF.

The CDR3 sequence: CASSLANPGELFF. CDR3 coding DNA: TGTGCCAGCAGCTTGGCCAATCCCGGGGAGCTGTTTTTT. V and J are TRBV5-6 and TRBJ2-2; unclear D gene. Trimming stripped 0 bases from V and 6 bases from J, with 6 bases between. Germline V CDR1 and CDR2: SGHDT, YYEEEE. CDR3 length equals 13 residues.

V is TRBV6-5 and J is TRBJ1-4; 7 bases match TRBD1. The length of the CDR3 is 14 residues. From germline, CDR1 is MNHEY and CDR2 SVGAGI. The V segment lost 4 bases and the J segment 7 bases; nucleotides outside the gene matches: 6. The CDR3 coding sequence is TGTGCCAGCAGTTGGGACAGAGCCACTGAAAAACTGTTTTTT. This gives the protein CASSWDRATEKLFF.

V is TRBV5-6 and J is TRBJ2-3; D is unclear. The CDR3 covers 15 residues. Germline loops: CDR1 SGHDT, CDR2 YYEEEE. Trimming removed 1 base from V and 4 bases from J, with 13 bases in between. The CDR3 region is CASSLSGARADTQYF. Here the CDR3 DNA reads TGTGCCAGCAGCTTGTCCGGAGCGCGCGCAGATACGCAGTATTTT.

With regard to this clone: The junction departs from the called germline gene at one end, perhaps through a read error. This chain links TRBV9 with TRBJ1-1; a possible D gene is TRBD1 (6 bases). Germline CDR1 and CDR2: SGDLS and YYNGEE. The CDR3 is 15 residues long. Written as DNA, the CDR3 is TGTGCCAGCAACGTAAGGGGGGGCCTGAACACTGAAGCTTTCTTT. Encoded protein: CASNVRGGLNTEAFF.

This clone was counted once. The chain has TRBV2 and TRBJ2-6, with D possibly called TRBD1 or TRBD2 (5 bases each). The germline V and J ends were trimmed by 6 bases and 1 base, with 16 bases remaining between them. The germline V gene encodes CDR1 SNHLY and CDR2 FYNNEI. The length of the CDR3 is 17 residues. The CDR3 DNA reads TGTGCCAGCAGCGGGGACGCAGTCATTTCTGGGGCCAACGTCCTGACTTTC. Amino acid sequence: CASSGDAVISGANVLTF.

The CDR3, as DNA: TGTGCCAGCAGTTTAGACAGGGGGTGGATGAACACTGAAGCTTTCTTT. Translated, it gives CASSLDRGWMNTEAFF. The chain has TRBV27 and TRBJ1-1, with 9 bases identical to TRBD1. The CDR3 covers 16 residues. Germline-derived CDR1 and CDR2 are MNHEY and SMNVEV (reference sequence). V lost 2 bases to trimming and J lost 0 bases; unmatched junction nucleotides: 4.

The chain recombines TRBV7-9 with TRBJ1-6; D is unclear. With 5 bases removed from V and 8 bases from J, the gap between germline ends came to 7 bases. This CDR3 comprises 12 residues. Germline lookup yields CDR1 SEHNR and CDR2 FQNEAQ (reference sequence). Here the CDR3 reads CASSGFDSPLHF. CDR3 sequence (DNA): TGTGCCAGCAGCGGGTTCGATTCACCCCTCCACTTT.

The chain is built from TRBV7-3 and TRBJ1-5, with D hard to call. The germline V gene has CDR1 SGHTA and CDR2 FQGTGA. The CDR3 loop spans 15 amino acids. Trimming took off 2 bases at V and 0 bases at J, with 8 bases between the two ends. The CDR3 protein is CASSLGVGSNQPQHF. CDR3 sequence (DNA): TGTGCCAGCAGCTTAGGGGTCGGTAGCAATCAGCCCCAGCATTTT.

This chain connects TRBV5-1 to TRBJ2-5, with D perhaps matching TRBD1 or TRBD2 (5 bases each). In germline, CDR1 is SGHRS, CDR2 YFSETQ. V gave up 4 bases and J gave up 2 bases, with 9 bases separating them. The CDR3 is made up of 13 amino acids. The CDR3 DNA follows: TGCGCCAGCAGCAGGGACCGACAAGAGACCCAGTACTTC. Amino acids: CASSRDRQETQYF.

The J gene is TRBJ2-7, the V gene TRBV2, with TRBD2 matching 11 bases. Looked up from germline, CDR1 is SNHLY and CDR2 is FYNNEI. CDR3 length: 16 amino acids. J lost 3 bases, V lost 8 bases, and 12 bases had no gene match. The CDR3 protein is CASLRASGGPRYEQYF. CDR3 sequence (DNA): TGTGCCAGCCTGCGGGCTAGCGGGGGGCCCCGCTACGAGCAGTACTTC.